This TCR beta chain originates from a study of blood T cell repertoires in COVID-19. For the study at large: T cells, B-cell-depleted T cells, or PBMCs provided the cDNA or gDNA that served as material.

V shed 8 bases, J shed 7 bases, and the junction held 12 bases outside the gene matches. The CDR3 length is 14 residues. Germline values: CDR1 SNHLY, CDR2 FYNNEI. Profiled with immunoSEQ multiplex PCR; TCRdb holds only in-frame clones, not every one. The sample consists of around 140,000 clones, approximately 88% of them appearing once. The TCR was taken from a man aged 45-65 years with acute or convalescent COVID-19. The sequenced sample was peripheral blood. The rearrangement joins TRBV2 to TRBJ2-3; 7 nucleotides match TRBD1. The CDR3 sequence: CASLSQGTLNTQYF. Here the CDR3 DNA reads TGTGCCAGCCTCTCACAGGGGACGCTCAATACGCAGTATTTT.